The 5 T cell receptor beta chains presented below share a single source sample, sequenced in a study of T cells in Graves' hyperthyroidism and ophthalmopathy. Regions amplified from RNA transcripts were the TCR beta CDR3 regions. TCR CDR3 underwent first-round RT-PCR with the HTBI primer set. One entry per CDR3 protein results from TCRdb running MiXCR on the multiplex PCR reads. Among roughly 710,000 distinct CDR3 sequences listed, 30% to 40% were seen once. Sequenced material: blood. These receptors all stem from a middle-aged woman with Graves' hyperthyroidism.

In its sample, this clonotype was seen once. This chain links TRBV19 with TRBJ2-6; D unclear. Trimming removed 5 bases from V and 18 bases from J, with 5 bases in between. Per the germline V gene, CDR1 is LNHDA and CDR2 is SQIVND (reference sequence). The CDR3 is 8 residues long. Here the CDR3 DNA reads TGTGCCAGTAGTCTCCGGACTTTC. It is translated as CASSLRTF. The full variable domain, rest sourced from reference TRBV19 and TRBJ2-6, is DGGITQSPKYLFRKEGQNVTLSCEQNLNHDAMYWYRQDPGQGLRLIYYSQIVNDFQKGDIAEGYSVSREKKESFPLTVTSAQKNPTAFYLCASSLRTFGAGSRLTVL.

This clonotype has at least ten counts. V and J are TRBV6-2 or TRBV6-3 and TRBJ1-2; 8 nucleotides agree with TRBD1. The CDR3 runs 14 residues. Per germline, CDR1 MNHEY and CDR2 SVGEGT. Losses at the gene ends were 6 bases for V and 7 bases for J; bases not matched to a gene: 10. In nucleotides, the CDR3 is TGTGCCAGCAGATTCGACAGGGGAAACAGTGGCTACACCTTC. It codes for CASRFDRGNSGYTF.

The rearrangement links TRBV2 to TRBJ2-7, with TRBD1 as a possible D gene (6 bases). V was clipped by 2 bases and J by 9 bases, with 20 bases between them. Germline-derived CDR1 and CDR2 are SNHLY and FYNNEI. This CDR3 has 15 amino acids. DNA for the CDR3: TGTGCCAGCAGTGAAACAGGGTCGGGGCCCTCGGGGCAGTACTTC. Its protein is CASSETGSGPSGQYF.

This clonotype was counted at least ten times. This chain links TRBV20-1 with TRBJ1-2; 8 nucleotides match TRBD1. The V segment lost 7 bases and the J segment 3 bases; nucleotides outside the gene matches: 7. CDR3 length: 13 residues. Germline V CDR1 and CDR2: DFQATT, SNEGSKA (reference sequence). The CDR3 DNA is TGCAGTGTCTCGACAGGGGCGGACTATGGCTACACCTTC. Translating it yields CSVSTGADYGYTF.

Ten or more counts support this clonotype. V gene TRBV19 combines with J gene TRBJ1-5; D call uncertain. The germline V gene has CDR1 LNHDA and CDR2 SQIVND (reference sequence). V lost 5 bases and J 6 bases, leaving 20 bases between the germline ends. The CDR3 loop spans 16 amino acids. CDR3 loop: CASSFGPILFGQPQHF. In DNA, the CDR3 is TGTGCCAGTAGTTTTGGGCCCATCCTGTTTGGTCAGCCCCAGCATTTT.